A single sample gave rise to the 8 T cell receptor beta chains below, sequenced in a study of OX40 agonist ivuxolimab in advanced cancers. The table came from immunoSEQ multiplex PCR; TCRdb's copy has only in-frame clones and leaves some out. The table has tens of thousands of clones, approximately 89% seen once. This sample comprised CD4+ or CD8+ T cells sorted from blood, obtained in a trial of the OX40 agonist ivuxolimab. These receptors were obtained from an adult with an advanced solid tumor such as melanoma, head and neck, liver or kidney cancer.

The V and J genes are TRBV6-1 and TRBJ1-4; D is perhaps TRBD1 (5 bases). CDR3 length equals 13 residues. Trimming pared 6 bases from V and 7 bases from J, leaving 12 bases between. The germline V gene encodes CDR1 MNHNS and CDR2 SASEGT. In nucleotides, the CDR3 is TGTGCCAGCAGGGAGACTAGGGGTGAAAAACTGTTTTTT. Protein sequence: CASRETRGEKLFF.

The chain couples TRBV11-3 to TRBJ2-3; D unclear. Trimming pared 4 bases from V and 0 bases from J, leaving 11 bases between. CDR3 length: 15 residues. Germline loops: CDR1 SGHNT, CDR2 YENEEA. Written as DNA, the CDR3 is TGTGCCAGCAGCTCAGGAGTTACTAGCACAGATACGCAGTATTTT. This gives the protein CASSSGVTSTDTQYF.

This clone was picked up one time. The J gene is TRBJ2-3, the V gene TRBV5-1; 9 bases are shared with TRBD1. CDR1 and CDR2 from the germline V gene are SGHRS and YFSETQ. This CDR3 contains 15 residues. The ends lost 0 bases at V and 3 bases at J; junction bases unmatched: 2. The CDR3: CASSLVGQGTDTQYF. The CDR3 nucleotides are TGCGCCAGCAGCTTGGTGGGACAGGGAACAGATACGCAGTATTTT.

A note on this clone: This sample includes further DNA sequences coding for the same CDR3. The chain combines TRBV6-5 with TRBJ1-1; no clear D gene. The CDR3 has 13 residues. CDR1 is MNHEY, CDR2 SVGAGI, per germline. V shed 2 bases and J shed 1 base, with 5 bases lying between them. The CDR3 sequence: CASSYGQNTEAFF. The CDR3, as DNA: TGTGCCAGCAGTTACGGTCAGAACACTGAAGCTTTCTTT.

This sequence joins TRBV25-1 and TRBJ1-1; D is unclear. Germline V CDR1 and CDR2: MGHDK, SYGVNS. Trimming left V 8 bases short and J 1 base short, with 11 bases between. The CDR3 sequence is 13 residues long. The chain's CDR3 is CASGPSGNTEAFF. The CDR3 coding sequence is TGTGCCAGCGGCCCTTCAGGGAACACTGAAGCTTTCTTT.

The CDR3 nucleotides read TGTGCCAGCAGTCCGTCACAGTTCTCCTACAATGAGCAGTTCTTC. It encodes CASSPSQFSYNEQFF. The chain recombines TRBV6-5 with TRBJ2-1, with unresolved D. The germline V gene has CDR1 MNHEY and CDR2 SVGAGI. V gave up 5 bases and J gave up 0 bases, with 11 bases separating them. The CDR3 runs 15 residues.

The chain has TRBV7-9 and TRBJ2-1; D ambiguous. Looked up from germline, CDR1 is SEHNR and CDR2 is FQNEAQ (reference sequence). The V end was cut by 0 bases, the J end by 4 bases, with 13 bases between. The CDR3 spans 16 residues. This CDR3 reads CASSLASGLRYNEQFF. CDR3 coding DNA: TGTGCCAGCAGCTTAGCGTCGGGCCTAAGATACAATGAGCAGTTCTTC.

The CDR3 loop is CATSRGRAEAFF. Here the CDR3 DNA reads TGTGCCACCAGCAGAGGGAGGGCTGAAGCTTTCTTT. This sequence joins TRBV15 and TRBJ1-1; D ambiguous. The germline V gene encodes CDR1 LNHNV and CDR2 YYDKDF (reference sequence). V lost 1 base and J lost 6, with 6 bases in between. There are 12 residues in the CDR3.